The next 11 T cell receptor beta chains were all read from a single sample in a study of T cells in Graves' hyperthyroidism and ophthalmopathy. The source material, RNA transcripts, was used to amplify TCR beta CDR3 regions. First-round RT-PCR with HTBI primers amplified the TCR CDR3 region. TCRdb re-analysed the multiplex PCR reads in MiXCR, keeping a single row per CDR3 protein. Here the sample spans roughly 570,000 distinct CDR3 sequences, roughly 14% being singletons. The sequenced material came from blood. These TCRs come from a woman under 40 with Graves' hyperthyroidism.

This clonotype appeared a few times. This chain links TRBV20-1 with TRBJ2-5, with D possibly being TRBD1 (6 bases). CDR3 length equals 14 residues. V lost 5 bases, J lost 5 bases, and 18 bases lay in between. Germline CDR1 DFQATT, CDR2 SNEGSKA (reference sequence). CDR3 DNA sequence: TGCAGTGCTCTCAAGGGGGAGACTGTCGAGACCCAGTACTTC. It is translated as CSALKGETVETQYF.

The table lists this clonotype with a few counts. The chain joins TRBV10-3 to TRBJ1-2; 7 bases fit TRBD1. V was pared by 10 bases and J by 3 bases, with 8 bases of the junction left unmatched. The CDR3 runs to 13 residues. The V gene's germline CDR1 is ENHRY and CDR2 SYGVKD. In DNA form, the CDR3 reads TGTGCCACCAAACAGGGGACCGACTATGGCTACACCTTC. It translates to CATKQGTDYGYTF.

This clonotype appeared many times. CDR3: CSARDPLAGDNEQFF. DNA of the CDR3: TGCAGTGCTAGAGATCCACTAGCGGGGGACAATGAGCAGTTCTTC. The chain couples TRBV20-1 to TRBJ2-1; 11 nucleotides align to TRBD2. Trimming removed 0 bases from V and 5 bases from J; junction bases left unmatched: 3. This CDR3 contains 15 residues. Per the germline V gene, CDR1 is DFQATT and CDR2 is SNEGSKA (reference sequence).

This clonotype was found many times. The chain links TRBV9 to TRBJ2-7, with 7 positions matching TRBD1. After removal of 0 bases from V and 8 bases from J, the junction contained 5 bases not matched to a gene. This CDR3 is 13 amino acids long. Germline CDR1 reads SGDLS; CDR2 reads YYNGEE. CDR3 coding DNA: TGTGCCAGCAGCGTAGAACGACAGGGAAAGCAGTACTTC. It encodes CASSVERQGKQYF.

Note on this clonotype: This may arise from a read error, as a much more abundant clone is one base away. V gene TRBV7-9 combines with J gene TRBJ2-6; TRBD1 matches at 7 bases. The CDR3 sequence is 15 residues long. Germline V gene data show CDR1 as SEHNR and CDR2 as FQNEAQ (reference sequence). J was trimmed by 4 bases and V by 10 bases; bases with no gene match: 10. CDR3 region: CANTFTGVGANVLTF. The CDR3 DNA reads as TGTGCCAACACCTTTACAGGGGTCGGGGCCAACGTCCTGACTTTC.

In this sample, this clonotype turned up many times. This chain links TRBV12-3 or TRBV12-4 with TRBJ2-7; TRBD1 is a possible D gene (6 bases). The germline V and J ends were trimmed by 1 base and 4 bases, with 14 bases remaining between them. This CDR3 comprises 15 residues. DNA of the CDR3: TGTGCCAGCAGTTTAGACCCGGGACAATCTTACGAGCAGTACTTC. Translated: CASSLDPGQSYEQYF.

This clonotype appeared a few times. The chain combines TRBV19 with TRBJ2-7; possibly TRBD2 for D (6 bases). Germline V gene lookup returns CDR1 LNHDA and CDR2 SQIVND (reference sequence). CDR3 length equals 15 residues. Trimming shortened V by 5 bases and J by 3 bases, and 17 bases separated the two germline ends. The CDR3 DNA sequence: TGTGCCAGTAGTCACCCAGCGGGCTTGAACTACGAGCAGTACTTC. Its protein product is CASSHPAGLNYEQYF.

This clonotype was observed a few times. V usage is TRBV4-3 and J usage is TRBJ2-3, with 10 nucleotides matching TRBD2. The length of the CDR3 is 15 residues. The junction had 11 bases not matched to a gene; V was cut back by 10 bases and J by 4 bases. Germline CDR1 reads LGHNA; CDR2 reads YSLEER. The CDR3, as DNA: TGCGCCATCCGGACGGGACTAGCGTCCTCAGATACGCAGTATTTT. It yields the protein CAIRTGLASSDTQYF.

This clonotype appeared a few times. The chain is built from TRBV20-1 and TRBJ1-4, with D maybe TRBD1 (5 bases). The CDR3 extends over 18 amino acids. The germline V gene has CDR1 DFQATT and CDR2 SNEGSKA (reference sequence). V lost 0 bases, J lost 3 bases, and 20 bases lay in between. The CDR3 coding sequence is TGCAGTGCTAGAGACCATTATAACCGGGACGGCTCTAATGAAAAACTGTTTTTT. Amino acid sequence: CSARDHYNRDGSNEKLFF.

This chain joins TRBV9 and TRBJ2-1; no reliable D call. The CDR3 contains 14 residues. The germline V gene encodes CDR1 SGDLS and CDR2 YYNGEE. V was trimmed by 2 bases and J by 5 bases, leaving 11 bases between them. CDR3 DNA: TGTGCCAGCAGCGTCGCGACGCCCAACAATGAGCAGTTCTTC. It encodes CASSVATPNNEQFF.

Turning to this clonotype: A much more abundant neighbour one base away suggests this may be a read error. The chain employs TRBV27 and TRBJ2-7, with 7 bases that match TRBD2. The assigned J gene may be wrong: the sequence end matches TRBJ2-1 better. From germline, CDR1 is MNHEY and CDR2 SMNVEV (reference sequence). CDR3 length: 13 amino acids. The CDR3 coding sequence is TGTGCCAGCAGTACGAGCGGGGTTTACGAGCAGTTCTTC. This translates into CASSTSGVYEQFF.